The next 21 T cell receptor beta chains were all read from a single sample in a study of human T cells and chemical hapten exposure. Specified time point: patch test 2, 6 weeks after DPC sensitization. Stated treatment: therapeutic diphenylcyclopropenone sensitization with weekly scalp DPC. In TCRdb, the RACE reads were re-called with MiXCR into one record per CDR3 protein. The sample yields approximately 85,000 distinct CDR3 sequences, roughly 10% seen once. This material consisted of whole blood, taken in connection with sensitization to the hapten diphenylcyclopropenone (DPC). The receptors were sampled from a woman in her twenties or thirties with alopecia areata. Some clones in this sample may be carry-over from other donors' samples.

In the case of this clonotype: Since a much larger clone is just one base distant, this may be a read error. The CDR3 carries no conserved terminal phenylalanine or tryptophan, so it likely arises from a read error. The chain recombines TRBV3-1 with TRBJ1-3, with 10 nucleotides matching TRBD1. Germline CDR1 LGHDT, CDR2 YNNKEL (reference sequence). The CDR3 extends over 13 amino acids. V lost 3 bases to trimming and J lost 7 bases; unmatched junction nucleotides: 0. The CDR3, as DNA: TGTGCCAGCAGCCAGGACAGGGGGAACACCATATATTTA. Protein product: CASSQDRGNTIYL.

This sequence joins TRBV4-3 and TRBJ1-2; D unresolved. Between the trimmed V and J ends, which lost 0 bases and 4 bases, there was a span of 6 bases. The CDR3 is 13 amino acids. Per the germline V gene, CDR1 is LGHNA and CDR2 is YSLEER. Here the CDR3 DNA reads TGCGCCAGCAGCCAAGAGGAGGGCTATGGCTACACCTTC. The encoded protein is CASSQEEGYGYTF.

The chain joins TRBV9 to TRBJ2-7, with 8 bases that match TRBD2. J gave up 0 bases and V 4 bases, and 6 bases lay outside the gene matches. Germline assignment: CDR1 SGDLS and CDR2 YYNGEE. This CDR3 region has 15 residues. For the CDR3, the DNA is TGTGCCAGCAGCCCCGGACTAGCAATCTCCTACGAGCAGTACTTC. It yields the protein CASSPGLAISYEQYF.

Many counts were recorded for this clonotype. With a much larger clone just one base away, this may be a read error. The chain joins TRBV7-9 to TRBJ2-2; no definite D call. The CDR3 extends over 11 amino acids. The V and J ends lost 7 bases and 4 bases respectively, with 4 bases between them. Germline CDR1 reads SEHNR; CDR2 reads FQNEAQ (reference sequence). CDR3 region: CASTLTGELFF. CDR3 coding DNA: TGTGCCAGCACCCTCACCGGGGAGCTGTTTTTT.

This clonotype was recorded at least ten times. The chain uses TRBV23-1 and TRBJ2-1; D might be TRBD1 (6 bases). TRBV23-1 is marked as an open reading frame, function uncertain. The CDR3 extends over 18 amino acids. The ends were cut back, 2 bases at V and 0 bases at J, with 17 bases in the middle. As DNA, the CDR3 is TGCGCCAGCAGTCAAAGTCAGGGGCGTTTGGGCTCCTACAATGAGCAGTTCTTC. Residues: CASSQSQGRLGSYNEQFF.

This clonotype appeared many times. The CDR3 DNA reads as TGTGCCAGCCGGGACAGGGGCACAGATACGCAGTATTTT. Translation gives CASRDRGTDTQYF. The V call is TRBV11-2, the J call TRBJ2-3, with 9 positions matching TRBD1. CDR1 is SGHAT and CDR2 is FQNNGV in the germline V gene. The CDR3 loop spans 13 amino acids. After removal of 8 bases from V and 1 base from J, the junction contained 1 base not matched to a gene. Full variable domain (missing parts from reference TRBV11-2 and TRBJ2-3): EAGVAQSPRYKIIEKRQSVAFWCNPISGHATLYWYQQILGQGPKLLIQFQNNGVVDDSQLPKDRFSAERLKGVDSTLKIQPAKLEDSAVYLCASRDRGTDTQYFGPGTRLTVL.

This clonotype was detected many times. The rearrangement links TRBV7-6 to TRBJ2-5; weak D call: TRBD1 (5 bases). The CDR3 has 14 residues. V dropped 0 bases and J dropped 2 bases, with 7 bases sitting between them. Germline CDR1 is SGHVS and CDR2 is FNYEAQ. CDR3 DNA: TGTGCCAGCAGCTTAGCCTCAGGGCAAGAGACCCAGTACTTC. As protein: CASSLASGQETQYF.

This chain uses TRBV10-1 with TRBJ2-2; TRBD2 might be the D (5 bases). There are 17 residues in the CDR3. V was pared by 5 bases and J by 3 bases, with 19 bases between. Germline lookup yields CDR1 WNHNN and CDR2 SYGVQD (reference sequence). For the CDR3, the DNA is TGCGCCAGCAGTCCAACCGCCGGCGGGTTGGACACCGGGGAGCTGTTTTTT. Its protein product is CASSPTAGGLDTGELFF.

This clonotype was recorded many times. The chain combines TRBV7-2 with TRBJ1-1; no clear D. The germline V and J ends were trimmed by 1 base and 5 bases, with 11 bases remaining between them. CDR3 length equals 14 residues. Germline assignment: CDR1 SGHTA and CDR2 FQGNSA. In DNA, the CDR3 is TGTGCCAGCAGCTTAGTTTCACGGAGTACTGAAGCTTTCTTT. It encodes CASSLVSRSTEAFF. Together with reference TRBV7-2 and TRBJ1-1, the CDR3 gives the full variable domain: GAGVSQSPSNKVTEKGKDVELRCDPISGHTALYWYRQSLGQGLEFLIYFQGNSAPDKSGLPSDRFSAERTGGSVSTLTIQRTQQEDSAVYLCASSLVSRSTEAFFGQGTRLTVV.

This clonotype was counted a few times. The chain links TRBV20-1 to TRBJ2-7; 13 bases line up with TRBD2. The V gene end was trimmed by 1 base and the J gene end by 0 bases; junction bases not matched to a gene: 3. Germline CDR1 is DFQATT and CDR2 is SNEGSKA (reference sequence). This CDR3 region has 16 residues. The CDR3, as DNA: TGCAGTGCTAGAGGGCGGACTAGCGGGAGCTCCTACGAGCAGTACTTC. Protein: CSARGRTSGSSYEQYF.

The chain combines TRBV11-1 with TRBJ1-2; D is perhaps TRBD1 (5 bases). Trimming removed 3 bases at V and 3 bases at J, with 11 bases between. Per germline, CDR1 SGHAT and CDR2 FQDESV (reference sequence). The CDR3 runs 14 residues. CDR3 region: CASSLGGDHYGYTF. Here the CDR3 DNA reads TGTGCCAGCAGCTTGGGAGGGGACCACTATGGCTACACCTTC.

The chain joins TRBV9 to TRBJ1-1, with D possibly matching TRBD1 (5 bases). Germline V gene sequence: CDR1 SGDLS, CDR2 YYNGEE. Trimming pared 3 bases from V and 4 bases from J, leaving 19 bases between. The CDR3 has 16 residues. As DNA, the CDR3 is TGTGCCAGCAGCGGCAACCCTGGGCAGGGTCGCACTGAAGCTTTCTTT. Its translation is CASSGNPGQGRTEAFF. Together with reference TRBV9 and TRBJ1-1, the CDR3 gives the full variable domain: DSGVTQTPKHLITATGQRVTLRCSPRSGDLSVYWYQQSLDQGLQFLIQYYNGEERAKGNILERFSAQQFPDLHSELNLSSLELGDSALYFCASSGNPGQGRTEAFFGQGTRLTVV.

This clonotype was found a few times. The J gene is TRBJ2-2, the V gene TRBV3-1; D may be TRBD1 or TRBD2 (5 bases each). V lost 8 bases and J lost 9, with 7 bases in between. CDR3 length equals 10 residues. CDR1 is LGHDT and CDR2 is YNNKEL in the germline V gene (reference sequence). The DNA of the CDR3 is TGTGCCAGCGGGGGATGGGAGCTGTTTTTT. It specifies CASGGWELFF. The entire variable domain, with the rest obtained from reference TRBV3-1 and TRBJ2-2, is as follows: DTAVSQTPKYLVTQMGNDKSIKCEQNLGHDTMYWYKQDSKKFLKIMFSYNNKELIINETVPNRFSPKSPDKAHLNLHINSLELGDSAVYFCASGGWELFFGEGSRLTVL.

In its sample, this clonotype was seen many times. The chain employs TRBV7-2 and TRBJ1-2; D is uncertain. CDR3 size: 13 residues. V lost 3 bases and J lost 5, with 10 bases in between. Germline CDR1 is SGHTA and CDR2 is FQGNSA. The CDR3 reads CASSFSSQYGYTF. The CDR3 DNA is TGTGCCAGCAGCTTCTCTTCGCAGTATGGCTACACCTTC.

This clonotype came up a few times. V usage is TRBV20-1 and J usage is TRBJ2-3, with D perhaps TRBD1 (5 bases). Trimming cost V 4 bases and J 0 bases, with 11 bases left between them. This CDR3 has 14 residues. Germline CDR1 reads DFQATT; CDR2 reads SNEGSKA (reference sequence). The CDR3 nucleotides are TGCAGTGCTACACGACAGAGTAGCACAGATACGCAGTATTTT. This translates into CSATRQSSTDTQYF.

This clonotype was seen many times. V and J are TRBV29-1 and TRBJ2-7; TRBD1 matches at 10 bases. Germline CDR1 SQVTM, CDR2 ANQGSEA. J lost 9 bases, V lost 5 bases, and 13 bases had no gene match. The CDR3 extends over 14 amino acids. The CDR3 DNA follows: TGCAGCGTTACGGACAGGGGGGATTACGAGTGGCAGTACTTC. It is translated as CSVTDRGDYEWQYF.

In its sample, this clonotype was seen once. The rearrangement joins TRBV28 to TRBJ2-5; 8 positions match TRBD2. V lost 6 bases, J lost 2 bases, and 5 bases stayed unmatched. Germline V gives CDR1 MDHEN, CDR2 SYDVKM. The CDR3 runs to 14 residues. The CDR3 region has the DNA TGTGCCAGCAGCCAGACTAGCGTTCAAGAGACCCAGTACTTC. Translation gives CASSQTSVQETQYF.

This clonotype has a count of ten or more. The chain links TRBV20-1 to TRBJ1-5, with D perhaps matching TRBD1 (6 bases). Germline loops: CDR1 DFQATT, CDR2 SNEGSKA (reference sequence). The V gene lost 0 bases and the J gene lost 0 bases, with 18 bases spanning the gap. The CDR3 consists of 18 residues. The DNA of the CDR3 is TGCAGTGCTAGAGATTCGAAAGGGACACCTTATAGCAATCAGCCCCAGCATTTT. It codes for CSARDSKGTPYSNQPQHF.

This chain joins TRBV10-3 and TRBJ2-2; no definite D call. V was clipped by 4 bases and J by 0 bases, with 6 bases between them. The length of the CDR3 is 14 residues. Germline loops: CDR1 ENHRY, CDR2 SYGVKD. CDR3 protein: CAISGPSNTGELFF. The CDR3, as DNA: TGTGCCATCAGTGGACCGTCGAACACCGGGGAGCTGTTTTTT.

This clonotype was detected many times. V usage is TRBV7-9 and J usage is TRBJ1-1; tentatively, D is TRBD1 (5 bases). V was cut by 11 bases and J by 8 bases, with 18 bases left in between. The CDR3 has 12 amino acids. Germline CDR1 SEHNR, CDR2 FQNEAQ (reference sequence). The CDR3 protein is CAGGPGPLEAFF. CDR3 sequence (DNA): TGTGCCGGGGGTCCGGGGCCCTTGGAAGCTTTCTTT.

Points on this clonotype: A much larger clone differs from this one at a single base, so this may be a read error. V is TRBV7-9 and J is TRBJ2-7, with TRBD1 identical over 7 bases. Germline assignment: CDR1 SEHNR and CDR2 FQNEAQ (reference sequence). V gave up 5 bases and J gave up 5 bases; unmatched junction bases: 3. CDR3 length: 12 amino acids. The CDR3, as DNA: TGTGCCAGCAGCCCCGACAGGGACGAGCAGTACTTC. Residues: CASSPDRDEQYF.